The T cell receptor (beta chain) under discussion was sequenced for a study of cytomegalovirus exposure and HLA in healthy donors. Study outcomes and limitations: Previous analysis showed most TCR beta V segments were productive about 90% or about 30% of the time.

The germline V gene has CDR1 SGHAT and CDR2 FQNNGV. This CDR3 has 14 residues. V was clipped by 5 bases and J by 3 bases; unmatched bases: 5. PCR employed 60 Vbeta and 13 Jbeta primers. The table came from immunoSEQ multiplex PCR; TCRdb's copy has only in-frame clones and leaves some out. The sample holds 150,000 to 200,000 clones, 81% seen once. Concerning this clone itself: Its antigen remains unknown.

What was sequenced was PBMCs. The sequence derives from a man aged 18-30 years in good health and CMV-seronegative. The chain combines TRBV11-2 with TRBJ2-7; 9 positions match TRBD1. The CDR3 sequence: CASSPRQGDYEQYF. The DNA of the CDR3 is TGTGCCAGCAGCCCTCGACAGGGGGACTACGAGCAGTACTTC.